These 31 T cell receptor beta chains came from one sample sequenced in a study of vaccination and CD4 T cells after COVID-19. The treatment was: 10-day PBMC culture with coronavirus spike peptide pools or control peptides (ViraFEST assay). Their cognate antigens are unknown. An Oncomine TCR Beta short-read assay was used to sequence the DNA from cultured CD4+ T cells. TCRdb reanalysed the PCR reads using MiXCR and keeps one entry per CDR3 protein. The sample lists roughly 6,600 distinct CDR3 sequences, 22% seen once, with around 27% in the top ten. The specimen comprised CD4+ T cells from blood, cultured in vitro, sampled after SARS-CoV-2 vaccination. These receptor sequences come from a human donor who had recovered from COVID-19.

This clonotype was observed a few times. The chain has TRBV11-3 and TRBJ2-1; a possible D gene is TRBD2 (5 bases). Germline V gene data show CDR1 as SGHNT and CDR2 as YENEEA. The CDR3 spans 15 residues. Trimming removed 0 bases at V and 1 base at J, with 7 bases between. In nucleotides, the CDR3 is TGTGCCAGCAGCTTAGATCCGGGGTCCTACAATGAGCAGTTCTTC. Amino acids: CASSLDPGSYNEQFF.

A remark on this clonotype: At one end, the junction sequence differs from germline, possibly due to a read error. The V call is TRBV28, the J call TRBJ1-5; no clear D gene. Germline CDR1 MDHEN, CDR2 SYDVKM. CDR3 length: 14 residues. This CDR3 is CASSFPPSGQSQHF. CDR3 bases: TGTGCCAGCAGTTTCCCTCCTTCTGGTCAGTCCCAGCATTTT. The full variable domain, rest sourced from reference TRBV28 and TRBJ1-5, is DVKVTQSSRYLVKRTGEKVFLECVQDMDHENMFWYRQDPGLGLRLIYFSYDVKMKEKGDIPEGYSVSREKKERFSLILESASTNQTSMYLCASSFPPSGQSQHFGDGTRLSIL.

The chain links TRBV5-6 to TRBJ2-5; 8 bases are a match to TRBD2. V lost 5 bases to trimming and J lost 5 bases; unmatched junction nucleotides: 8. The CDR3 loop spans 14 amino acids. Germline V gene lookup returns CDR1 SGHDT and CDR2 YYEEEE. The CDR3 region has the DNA TGTGCCAGCAGTCGGGGGGGGGCCCCCGAGACCCAGTACTTC. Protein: CASSRGGAPETQYF.

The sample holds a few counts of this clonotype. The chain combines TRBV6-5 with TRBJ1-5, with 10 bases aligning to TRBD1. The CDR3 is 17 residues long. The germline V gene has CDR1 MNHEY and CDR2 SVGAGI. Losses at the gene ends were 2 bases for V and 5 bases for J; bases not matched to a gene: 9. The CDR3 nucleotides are TGTGCCAGCAGTTACGTGGGGCCGGGACAGGGGTATCAGCCCCAGCATTTT. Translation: CASSYVGPGQGYQPQHF.

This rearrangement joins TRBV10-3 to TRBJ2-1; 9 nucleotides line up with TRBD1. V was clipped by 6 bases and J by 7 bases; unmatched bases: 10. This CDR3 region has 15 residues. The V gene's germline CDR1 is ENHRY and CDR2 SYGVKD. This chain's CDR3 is CAISPTGGIRNEQFF. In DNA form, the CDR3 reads TGTGCCATCAGCCCCACAGGGGGCATAAGGAATGAGCAGTTCTTC.

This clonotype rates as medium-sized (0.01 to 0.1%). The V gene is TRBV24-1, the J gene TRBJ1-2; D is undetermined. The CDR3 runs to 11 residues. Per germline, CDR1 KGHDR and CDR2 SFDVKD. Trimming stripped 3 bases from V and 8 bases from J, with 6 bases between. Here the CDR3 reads CATSDLGGYTF. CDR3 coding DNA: TGTGCCACCAGTGATCTCGGCGGCTACACCTTC.

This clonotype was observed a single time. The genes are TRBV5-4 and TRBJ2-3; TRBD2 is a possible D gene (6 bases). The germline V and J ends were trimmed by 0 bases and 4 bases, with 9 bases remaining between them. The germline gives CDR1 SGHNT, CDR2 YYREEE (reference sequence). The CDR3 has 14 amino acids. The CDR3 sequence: CASSLGLGADTQYF. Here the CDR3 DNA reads TGTGCCAGCAGCTTGGGACTAGGGGCAGATACGCAGTATTTT.

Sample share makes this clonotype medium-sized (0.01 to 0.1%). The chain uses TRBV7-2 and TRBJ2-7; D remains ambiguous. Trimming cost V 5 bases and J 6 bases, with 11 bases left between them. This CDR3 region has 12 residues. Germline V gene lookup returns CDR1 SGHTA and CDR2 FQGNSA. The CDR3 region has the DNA TGTGCCAGCAGCCGGGTTGGTGGCGAGCAGTACTTC. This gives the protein CASSRVGGEQYF.

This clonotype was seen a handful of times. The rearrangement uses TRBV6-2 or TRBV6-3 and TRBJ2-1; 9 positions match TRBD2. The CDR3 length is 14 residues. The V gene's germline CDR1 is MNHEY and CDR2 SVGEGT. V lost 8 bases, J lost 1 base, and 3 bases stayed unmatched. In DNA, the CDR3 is TGTGCCAGCGATAGCGGGAGTTCCTACAATGAGCAGTTCTTC. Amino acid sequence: CASDSGSSYNEQFF.

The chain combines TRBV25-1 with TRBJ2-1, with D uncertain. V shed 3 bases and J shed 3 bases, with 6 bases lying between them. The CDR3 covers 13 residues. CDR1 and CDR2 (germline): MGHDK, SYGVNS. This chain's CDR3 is CASSDRNYNEQFF. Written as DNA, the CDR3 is TGTGCCAGCAGTGACAGGAACTACAATGAGCAGTTCTTC.

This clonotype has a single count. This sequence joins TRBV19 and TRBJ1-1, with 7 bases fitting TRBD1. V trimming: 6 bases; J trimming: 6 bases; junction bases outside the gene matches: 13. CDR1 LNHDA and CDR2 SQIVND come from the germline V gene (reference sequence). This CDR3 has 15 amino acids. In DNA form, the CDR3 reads TGTGCCAGTAGGAGGTACTCGGACAGGACGGCTGAAGCTTTCTTT. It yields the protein CASRRYSDRTAEAFF. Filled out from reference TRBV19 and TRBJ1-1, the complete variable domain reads DGGITQSPKYLFRKEGQNVTLSCEQNLNHDAMYWYRQDPGQGLRLIYYSQIVNDFQKGDIAEGYSVSREKKESFPLTVTSAQKNPTAFYLCASRRYSDRTAEAFFGQGTRLTVV.

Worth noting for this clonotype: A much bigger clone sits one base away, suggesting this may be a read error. CDR3 sequence (DNA): TGTGCCAGCAGCCTACAGGGCGAGGGGGCCCGGTACTTC. It yields the protein CASSLQGEGARYF. The chain uses TRBV6-1 and TRBJ2-5, with 7 nucleotides matching TRBD1. The V and J ends lost 6 bases and 13 bases, in that order; junction bases with no gene match: 14. Germline-derived CDR1 and CDR2 are MNHNS and SASEGT. This CDR3 spans 13 amino acids.

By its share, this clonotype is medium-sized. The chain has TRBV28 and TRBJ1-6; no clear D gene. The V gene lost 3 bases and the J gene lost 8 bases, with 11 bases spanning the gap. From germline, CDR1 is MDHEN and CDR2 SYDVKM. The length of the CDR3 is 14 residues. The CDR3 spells CASSFQPRDSPLHF. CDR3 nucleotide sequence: TGTGCCAGCAGTTTCCAGCCACGGGATTCACCCCTCCACTTT. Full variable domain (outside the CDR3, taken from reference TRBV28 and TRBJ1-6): DVKVTQSSRYLVKRTGEKVFLECVQDMDHENMFWYRQDPGLGLRLIYFSYDVKMKEKGDIPEGYSVSREKKERFSLILESASTNQTSMYLCASSFQPRDSPLHFGNGTRLTVT.

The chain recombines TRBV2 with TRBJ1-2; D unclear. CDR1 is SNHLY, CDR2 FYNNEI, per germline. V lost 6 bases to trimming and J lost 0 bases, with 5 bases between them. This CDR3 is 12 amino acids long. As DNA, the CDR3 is TGTGCCAGCAGAACAGCTAACTATGGCTACACCTTC. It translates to CASRTANYGYTF.

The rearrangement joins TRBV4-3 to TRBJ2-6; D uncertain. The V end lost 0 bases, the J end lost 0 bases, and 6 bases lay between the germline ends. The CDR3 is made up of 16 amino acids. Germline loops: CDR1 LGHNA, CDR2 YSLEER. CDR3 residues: CASSQESSSGANVLTF. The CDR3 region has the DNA TGCGCCAGCAGCCAAGAAAGCAGCTCTGGGGCCAACGTCCTGACTTTC.

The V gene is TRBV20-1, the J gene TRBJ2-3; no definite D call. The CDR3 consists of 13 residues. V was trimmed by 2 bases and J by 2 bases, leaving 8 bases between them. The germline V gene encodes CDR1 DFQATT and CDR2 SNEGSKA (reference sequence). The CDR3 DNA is TGCAGTGCTAGATTTAGGCTCACAGATACGCAGTATTTT. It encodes CSARFRLTDTQYF.

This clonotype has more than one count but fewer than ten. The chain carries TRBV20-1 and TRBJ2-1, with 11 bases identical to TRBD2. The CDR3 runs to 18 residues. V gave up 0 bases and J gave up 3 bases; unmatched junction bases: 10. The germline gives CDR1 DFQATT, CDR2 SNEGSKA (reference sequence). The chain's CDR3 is CSARDQATSGTSYNEQFF. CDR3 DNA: TGCAGTGCTAGAGATCAAGCGACTAGCGGGACGAGCTACAATGAGCAGTTCTTC.

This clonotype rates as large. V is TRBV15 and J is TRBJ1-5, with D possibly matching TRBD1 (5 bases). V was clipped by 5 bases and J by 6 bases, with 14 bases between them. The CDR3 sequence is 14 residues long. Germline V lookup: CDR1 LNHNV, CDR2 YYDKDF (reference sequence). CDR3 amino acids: CATSPRQTGQPQHF. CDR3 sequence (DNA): TGTGCCACCAGCCCCAGACAGACTGGTCAGCCCCAGCATTTT.

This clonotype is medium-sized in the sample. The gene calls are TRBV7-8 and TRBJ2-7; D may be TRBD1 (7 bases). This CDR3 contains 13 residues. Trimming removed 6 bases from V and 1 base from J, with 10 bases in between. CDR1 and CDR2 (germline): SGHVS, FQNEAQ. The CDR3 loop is CASRAGQSYEQYF. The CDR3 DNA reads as TGTGCCAGCAGGGCGGGACAGTCCTACGAGCAGTACTTC.

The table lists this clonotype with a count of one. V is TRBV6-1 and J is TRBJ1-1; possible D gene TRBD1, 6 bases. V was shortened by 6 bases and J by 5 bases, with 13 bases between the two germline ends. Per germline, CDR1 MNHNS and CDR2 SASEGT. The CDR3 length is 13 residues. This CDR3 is CASREQGWTEAFF. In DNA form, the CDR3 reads TGTGCCAGCAGAGAACAGGGATGGACTGAAGCTTTCTTT.

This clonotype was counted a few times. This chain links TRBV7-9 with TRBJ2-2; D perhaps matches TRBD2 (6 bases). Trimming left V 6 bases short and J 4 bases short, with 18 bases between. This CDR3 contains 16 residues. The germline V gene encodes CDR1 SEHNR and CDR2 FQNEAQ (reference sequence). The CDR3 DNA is TGTGCCAGCAGACTCCTAGCGATGTCGAGCACCGGGGAGCTGTTTTTT. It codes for CASRLLAMSSTGELFF.

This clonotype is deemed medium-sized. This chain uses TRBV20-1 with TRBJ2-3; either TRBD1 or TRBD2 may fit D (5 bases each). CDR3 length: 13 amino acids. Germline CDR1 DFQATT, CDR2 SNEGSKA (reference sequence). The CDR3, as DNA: TGCAGCGTCGAGGGGCGGGGCACAGATACGCAGTATTTT. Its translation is CSVEGRGTDTQYF.

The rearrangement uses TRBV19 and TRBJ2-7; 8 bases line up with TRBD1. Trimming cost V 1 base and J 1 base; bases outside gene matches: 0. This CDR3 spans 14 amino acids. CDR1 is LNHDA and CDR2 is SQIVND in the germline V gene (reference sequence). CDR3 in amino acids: CASSIGTGSYEQYF. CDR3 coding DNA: TGTGCCAGTAGTATAGGGACAGGGTCCTACGAGCAGTACTTC.

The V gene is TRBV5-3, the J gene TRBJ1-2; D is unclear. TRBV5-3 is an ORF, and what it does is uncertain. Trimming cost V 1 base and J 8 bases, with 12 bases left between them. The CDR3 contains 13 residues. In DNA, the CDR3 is TGTGCCAGAAGCTTGTCCCCCGGGGAAGGCTACACCTTC. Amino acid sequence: CARSLSPGEGYTF.

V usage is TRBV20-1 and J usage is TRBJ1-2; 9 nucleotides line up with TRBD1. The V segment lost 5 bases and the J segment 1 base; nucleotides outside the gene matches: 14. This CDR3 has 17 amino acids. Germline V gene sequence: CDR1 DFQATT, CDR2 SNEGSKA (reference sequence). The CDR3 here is CSAGSGTGPSFNYGYTF. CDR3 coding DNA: TGCAGTGCTGGGTCCGGGACAGGGCCCTCCTTTAACTATGGCTACACCTTC.

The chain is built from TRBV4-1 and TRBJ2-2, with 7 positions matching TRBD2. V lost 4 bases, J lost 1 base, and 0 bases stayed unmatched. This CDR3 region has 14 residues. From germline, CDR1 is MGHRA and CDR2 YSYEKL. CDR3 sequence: CASSREGNTGELFF. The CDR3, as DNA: TGCGCCAGCAGCCGGGAGGGGAACACCGGGGAGCTGTTTTTT.

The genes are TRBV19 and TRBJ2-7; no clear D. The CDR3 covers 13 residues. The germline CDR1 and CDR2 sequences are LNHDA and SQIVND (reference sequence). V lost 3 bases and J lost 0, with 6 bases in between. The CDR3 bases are TGTGCCAGTAGTATTTCATTCTCCTACGAGCAGTACTTC. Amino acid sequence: CASSISFSYEQYF.

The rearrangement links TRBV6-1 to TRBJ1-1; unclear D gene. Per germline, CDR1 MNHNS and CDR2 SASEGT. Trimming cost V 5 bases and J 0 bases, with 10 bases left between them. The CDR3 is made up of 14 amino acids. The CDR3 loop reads CASSRRLLNTEAFF. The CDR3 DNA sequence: TGTGCCAGCAGTCGTCGGCTATTGAACACTGAAGCTTTCTTT.

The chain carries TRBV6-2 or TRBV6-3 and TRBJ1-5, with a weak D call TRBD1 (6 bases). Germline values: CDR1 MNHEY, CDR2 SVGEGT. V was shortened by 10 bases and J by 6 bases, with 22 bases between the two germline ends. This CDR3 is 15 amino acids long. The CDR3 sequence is CATRRAGEITQPQHF. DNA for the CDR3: TGTGCCACCCGTCGGGCAGGGGAGATTACTCAGCCCCAGCATTTT.

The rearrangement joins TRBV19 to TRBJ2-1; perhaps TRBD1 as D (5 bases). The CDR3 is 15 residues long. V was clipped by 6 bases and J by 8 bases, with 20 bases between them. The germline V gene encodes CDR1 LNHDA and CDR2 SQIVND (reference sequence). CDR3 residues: CASSRPGQGTHEQFF. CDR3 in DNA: TGTGCCAGTAGCCGGCCTGGGCAGGGTACCCATGAGCAGTTCTTC.

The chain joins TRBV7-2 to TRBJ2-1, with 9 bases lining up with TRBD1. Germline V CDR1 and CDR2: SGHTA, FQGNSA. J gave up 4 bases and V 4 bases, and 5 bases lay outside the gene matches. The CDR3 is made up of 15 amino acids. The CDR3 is CASSYTGGGYNEQFF. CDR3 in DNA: TGTGCCAGCAGCTATACAGGGGGCGGTTACAATGAGCAGTTCTTC.